The T cell receptor beta chain under discussion was sequenced for a study of blood T cell repertoires in COVID-19. Study at large: T cells, B-cell-depleted T cells, or PBMCs provided the cDNA or gDNA that served as material.

Per the study methods: Estimated nucleated cell counts came from reference gene primer amplification. Sequenced by immunoSEQ multiplex PCR; TCRdb stores in-frame clones only, minus some. V, J and clone size were drawn from that table, and D and trimming were deduced from the DNA. Of about 200,000 clones listed, roughly 80% are singletons. Germline V gene data show CDR1 as KGHSH and CDR2 as LQKENI. The CDR3 is 14 residues long. V dropped 2 bases and J dropped 5; count of bases not matched to a gene: 3. The chain has TRBV18 and TRBJ2-3; 8 bases are shared with TRBD2. The sequenced material came from peripheral blood. The TCR sequence derives from a woman of 80 years or more with acute or convalescent COVID-19. For the CDR3, the DNA is TGTGCCAGCTCACCAGTGGCGGGAGGAGATACGCAGTATTTT. This codes for CASSPVAGGDTQYF.